Each of the 13 T cell receptor beta chains below was sequenced from the same sample in a study of T cell responses to AZD1222 COVID-19 vaccine. Using immunoSEQ multiplex PCR, the repertoire was profiled, and TCRdb retains in-frame clones only, with some absent. The data contain around 200,000 clones, roughly 91% of them singletons. Sequencing used peripheral blood, obtained 28 days after the second dose of the MenACWY control vaccine. The receptors stem from an adult who received the MenACWY meningococcal vaccine as a control.

V gene TRBV2 combines with J gene TRBJ1-6; 7 nucleotides match TRBD1. Germline CDR1 is SNHLY and CDR2 is FYNNEI. CDR3 size: 15 residues. The V and J ends lost 4 bases and 7 bases, in that order; junction bases with no gene match: 7. The CDR3 sequence is CASSGQGGPNSPLHF. The CDR3 nucleotides read TGTGCCAGCAGTGGACAGGGAGGGCCCAATTCACCCCTCCACTTT.

V is TRBV28 and J is TRBJ1-4, with D hard to call. The ends were cut back, 5 bases at V and 5 bases at J, with 15 bases in the middle. Germline lookup yields CDR1 MDHEN and CDR2 SYDVKM. This CDR3 region has 15 residues. The CDR3 sequence: CASSTPSDSNEKLFF. For the CDR3, the DNA is TGTGCCAGCAGTACCCCCAGCGATTCCAATGAAAAACTGTTTTTT.

The V gene is TRBV4-3, the J gene TRBJ1-3; tentative D call: TRBD1 (5 bases). Germline loops: CDR1 LGHNA, CDR2 YSLEER. This CDR3 has 16 residues. V was pared by 0 bases and J by 0 bases, with 9 bases between. CDR3 protein: CASSQDWDLSGNTIYF. CDR3 DNA sequence: TGCGCCAGCAGCCAAGATTGGGACCTCTCTGGAAACACCATATATTTT.

The chain combines TRBV10-2 with TRBJ1-5; the match to TRBD1 covers 10 bases. The germline gives CDR1 WSHSY, CDR2 SAAADI. The CDR3 is made up of 14 amino acids. Losses at the gene ends were 4 bases for V and 5 bases for J; bases not matched to a gene: 2. The CDR3 loop reads CASSATGGYQPQHF. The CDR3 bases are TGCGCCAGCAGTGCGACAGGGGGCTATCAGCCCCAGCATTTT.

This clone was detected once. V is TRBV18 and J is TRBJ1-4, with 10 bases fitting TRBD1. With 3 bases clipped from V and 8 bases from J, the junction kept 6 bases outside the gene matches. CDR1 and CDR2 (germline): KGHSH, LQKENI. This CDR3 comprises 15 residues. The CDR3 region is CASSPSTGGREKLFF. CDR3 sequence (DNA): TGTGCCAGCTCACCTTCGACAGGGGGCAGGGAAAAACTGTTTTTT. The entire variable domain, with the rest obtained from reference TRBV18 and TRBJ1-4, is as follows: NAGVMQNPRHLVRRRGQEARLRCSPMKGHSHVYWYRQLPEEGLKFMVYLQKENIIDESGMPKERFSAEFPKEGPSILRIQQVVRGDSAAYFCASSPSTGGREKLFFGSGTQLSVL.

This clone occurred once. The chain carries TRBV13 and TRBJ2-7; 7 bases are a match to TRBD1. This CDR3 contains 16 residues. The V and J ends lost 5 bases and 4 bases, in that order; junction bases with no gene match: 14. Germline CDR1 and CDR2: PRHDT and FYEKMQ (reference sequence). As DNA, the CDR3 is TGTGCCAGCAGCGACACCGGGACAGCAAAAAAGTACGAGCAGTACTTC. This translates into CASSDTGTAKKYEQYF.

The chain is built from TRBV23-1 and TRBJ1-1; TRBD1 agrees at 10 bases. TRBV23-1 is annotated as an ORF whose role is uncertain. The CDR3 length is 15 residues. The ends lost 4 bases at V and 7 bases at J; junction bases unmatched: 9. The CDR3 here is CASSPGQGKINEAFF. The CDR3, as DNA: TGCGCCAGCAGTCCGGGACAGGGGAAAATTAATGAAGCTTTCTTT.

This clone occurred a few times. This chain connects TRBV6-1 to TRBJ2-7, with a weak D call TRBD2 (5 bases). Trimming removed 8 bases from V and 2 bases from J, with 16 bases in between. CDR3 length equals 14 residues. From germline, CDR1 is MNHNS and CDR2 SASEGT. The CDR3 is CASADQGGPYEQYF. The CDR3 region has the DNA TGTGCCAGCGCGGATCAAGGCGGGCCCTACGAGCAGTACTTC.

J is TRBJ2-5 and V is TRBV5-5; 7 nucleotides align to TRBD1. V was clipped by 1 base and J by 5 bases; unmatched bases: 11. The CDR3 contains 16 residues. The germline V gene has CDR1 SGHKS and CDR2 YYEKEE (reference sequence). The CDR3: CASSLSGTASSETQYF. CDR3 in DNA: TGTGCCAGCAGCTTGTCCGGGACAGCCTCTTCGGAGACCCAGTACTTC.

This clone is a singleton in its sample. V is TRBV4-3 and J is TRBJ1-1; 12 positions agree with TRBD1. CDR1 and CDR2 from the germline V gene are LGHNA and YSLEER. Germline trimming cut 0 bases from V and 6 bases from J; bases unmatched to any gene: 11. The CDR3 has 18 amino acids. CDR3 region: CASSQDLTWGQGASEAFF. CDR3 sequence (DNA): TGCGCCAGCAGCCAAGATCTTACGTGGGGACAGGGGGCGTCTGAAGCTTTCTTT.

The chain recombines TRBV19 with TRBJ1-5, with D perhaps TRBD1 (5 bases). CDR3 length equals 15 residues. V was trimmed by 8 bases and J by 0 bases, leaving 14 bases between them. Per germline, CDR1 LNHDA and CDR2 SQIVND (reference sequence). The CDR3 DNA reads as TGTGCCAGTTCGACAGTAAGCTATAGCAATCAGCCCCAGCATTTT. Its protein product is CASSTVSYSNQPQHF.

The chain carries TRBV4-3 and TRBJ1-1; 8 bases map to TRBD1. The length of the CDR3 is 15 residues. After removal of 2 bases from V and 0 bases from J, the junction contained 2 bases not matched to a gene. Looked up from germline, CDR1 is LGHNA and CDR2 is YSLEER. In nucleotides, the CDR3 is TGCGCCAGCAGCCAAACACAGGGGGTGAACACTGAAGCTTTCTTT. It specifies CASSQTQGVNTEAFF.

V gene TRBV28 combines with J gene TRBJ1-6; no reliable D call. Trimming left V 3 bases short and J 7 bases short, with 10 bases between. The CDR3 runs to 14 residues. Germline CDR1 is MDHEN and CDR2 is SYDVKM. The CDR3 protein is CASSFPDSNSPLHF. The CDR3 nucleotides read TGTGCCAGCAGTTTCCCGGACTCAAATTCACCCCTCCACTTT.